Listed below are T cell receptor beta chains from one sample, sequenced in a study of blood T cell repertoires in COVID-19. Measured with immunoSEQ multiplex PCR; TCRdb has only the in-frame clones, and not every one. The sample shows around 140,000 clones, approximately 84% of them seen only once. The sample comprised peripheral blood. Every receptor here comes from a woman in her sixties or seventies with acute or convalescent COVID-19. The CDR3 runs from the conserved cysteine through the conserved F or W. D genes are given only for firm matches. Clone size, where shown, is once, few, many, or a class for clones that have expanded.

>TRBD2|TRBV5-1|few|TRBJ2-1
CASSLGYVPGERSGTSYNEQFF
TGCGCCAGCAGCTTGGGGTACGTCCCGGGGGAACGAAGCGGGACCTCCTACAATGAGCAGTTCTTC
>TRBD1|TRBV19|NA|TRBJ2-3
CASSPGQGTDTQYF
TGTGCCAGTAGTCCGGGACAGGGAACAGATACGCAGTATTTT
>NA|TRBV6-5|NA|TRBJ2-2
CASSSYESGELFF
TGTGCCAGCAGCTCTTATGAGAGCGGGGAGCTGTTTTTT
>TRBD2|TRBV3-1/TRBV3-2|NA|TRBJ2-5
CASSQDLTASGRWGETQYF
TGTGCCAGCAGCCAAGATCTGACGGCTAGCGGGAGGTGGGGAGAGACCCAGTACTTC
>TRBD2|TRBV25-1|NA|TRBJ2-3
CASTTSDTSGDTDTQYF
TGTGCCAGCACCACCTCCGATACTAGCGGAGACACAGATACGCAGTATTTT
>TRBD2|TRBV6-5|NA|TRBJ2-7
CASRGLAGSYEQYF
TGTGCCAGCAGGGGACTAGCGGGCTCCTACGAGCAGTACTTC
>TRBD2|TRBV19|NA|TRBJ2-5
CASSIGLAGGGETQYF
TGTGCCAGTAGTATAGGACTAGCGGGAGGAGGAGAGACCCAGTACTTC
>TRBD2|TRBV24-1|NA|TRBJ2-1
CATSSGRGGRDVNEQFF
TGTGCCACCAGTTCCGGGCGTGGCGGGAGGGACGTAAATGAGCAGTTCTTC
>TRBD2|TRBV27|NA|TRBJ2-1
CASSLFSGRPYNEQFF
TGTGCCAGCAGTTTATTTAGCGGGAGACCTTACAATGAGCAGTTCTTC
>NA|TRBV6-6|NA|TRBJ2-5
CASSFDFGRETQYF
TGTGCCAGCAGTTTTGACTTCGGCCGGGAGACCCAGTACTTC
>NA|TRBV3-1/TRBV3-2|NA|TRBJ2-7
CASSQGAGKRSYEQYF
TGTGCCAGCAGCCAAGGGGCGGGAAAGAGATCCTACGAGCAGTACTTC
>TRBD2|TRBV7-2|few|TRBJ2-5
CASSYSAGRLQETQYF
TGTGCCAGCAGCTACTCAGCGGGGCGACTTCAAGAGACCCAGTACTTC
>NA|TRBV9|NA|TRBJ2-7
CASSVELGGSYEQYF
TGTGCCAGCAGCGTAGAACTAGGGGGTTCCTACGAGCAGTACTTC
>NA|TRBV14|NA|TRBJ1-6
CASSQIGLGNSPLHF
TGTGCCAGCAGCCAGATCGGTCTAGGAAATTCACCCCTCCACTTT
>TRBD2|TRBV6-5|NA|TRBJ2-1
CASSYSGLAGGNEQFF
TGTGCCAGCAGTTACTCTGGACTAGCGGGCGGCAATGAGCAGTTCTTC
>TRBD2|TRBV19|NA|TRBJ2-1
CASGTNFGEQFF
TGTGCCAGCGGGACTAACTTCGGTGAGCAGTTCTTC
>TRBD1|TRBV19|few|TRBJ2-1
CASSTQGQGMRVNEQFF
TGTGCCAGTAGTACACAAGGACAGGGGATGAGGGTCAATGAGCAGTTCTTC
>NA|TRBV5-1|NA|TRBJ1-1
CASSLVVISGNTEAFF
TGCGCCAGCAGCTTGGTGGTGATCTCGGGTAACACTGAAGCTTTCTTT
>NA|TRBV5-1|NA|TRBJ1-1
CASSLGGPKNTEAFF
TGCGCCAGCAGCTTGGGGGGGCCCAAGAACACTGAAGCTTTCTTT
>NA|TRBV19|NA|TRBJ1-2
CASSMYRVEGYTF
TGTGCCAGTAGTATGTACAGGGTGGAGGGCTACACCTTC
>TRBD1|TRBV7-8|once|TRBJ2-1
CASSFPGQGFDNEQFF
TGTGCCAGCAGCTTTCCCGGACAGGGGTTCGACAATGAGCAGTTCTTC
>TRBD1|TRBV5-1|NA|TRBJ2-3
CASSLRDRADTQYF
TGCGCCAGCAGCTTGCGAGACAGGGCTGATACGCAGTATTTT
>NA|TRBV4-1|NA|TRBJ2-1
CASSLRLGDNEQFF
TGCGCCAGCAGCCTAAGACTAGGGGACAATGAGCAGTTCTTC
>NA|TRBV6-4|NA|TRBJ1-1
CASSVGVNTEAFF
TGTGCCAGCAGTGTGGGAGTGAACACTGAAGCTTTCTTT
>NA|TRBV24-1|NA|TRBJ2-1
CATSDLWAPYNEQFF
TGTGCCACCAGTGATTTATGGGCTCCCTACAATGAGCAGTTCTTC
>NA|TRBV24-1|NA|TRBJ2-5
CATSGTGISQETQYF
TGTGCCACCAGTGGCACAGGGATTAGCCAAGAGACCCAGTACTTC
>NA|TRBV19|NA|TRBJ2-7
CASSISGETPYEQYF
TGTGCCAGTAGTATCTCGGGGGAGACGCCCTACGAGCAGTACTTC
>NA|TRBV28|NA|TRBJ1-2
CASSLFGNYGYTF
TGTGCCAGCAGTTTATTCGGGAACTATGGCTACACCTTC
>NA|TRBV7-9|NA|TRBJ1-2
CASSRVTGSNYGYTF
TGTGCCAGCAGCCGCGTGACAGGATCCAACTATGGCTACACCTTC